The TCR beta chain described here comes from a study of CD8 T cells in Susac syndrome. The RNA, about 0.5 to 1 ug, was put through reverse transcription using random hexamers. TCRdb processed the immunoSEQ multiplex PCR reads anew with MiXCR; each CDR3 protein has one entry. The repertoire holds some 300,000 distinct CDR3 sequences, with roughly 85% as singletons. There are 18 residues in the CDR3. V trimming: 0 bases; J trimming: 4 bases; junction bases outside the gene matches: 14. The V gene's germline CDR1 is DFQATT and CDR2 SNEGSKA (reference sequence). Input material: CD8+ T cells from PBMCs. This receptor was identified in a human donor with multiple sclerosis. This rearrangement joins TRBV20-1 to TRBJ2-1; 8 positions match TRBD1. The CDR3 protein is CSARDWGTGLVPYNEQFF. The CDR3 nucleotides are TGCAGTGCTAGAGATTGGGGGACAGGCCTTGTTCCTTACAATGAGCAGTTCTTC.